The source of this TCR beta chain is a study of blood T cell repertoires in COVID-19. The CDR3 is made up of 15 amino acids. Germline assignment: CDR1 MGHRA and CDR2 YSYEKL. V was trimmed by 0 bases and J by 5 bases, leaving 11 bases between them. In the authors' methods: Estimation of nucleated cell counts was performed using reference gene primer amplification. Data came from immunoSEQ multiplex PCR; TCRdb stores just in-frame clones and leaves some out. That table supplies the V and J calls and clone size; D and trimming were determined from the DNA. The sample has 400,000 to 450,000 clones; 80% to 90% are singletons.

The V gene is TRBV4-1, the J gene TRBJ1-3; D unresolved. The clonotype was recovered from a young man who had recovered from COVID-19. Sequenced material: PBMCs or T cells enriched from blood (not recorded which). The CDR3 DNA follows: TGCGCCAGCAGCCAAGAGTTCGGGTACAGAAACACCATATATTTT. Its protein product is CASSQEFGYRNTIYF.